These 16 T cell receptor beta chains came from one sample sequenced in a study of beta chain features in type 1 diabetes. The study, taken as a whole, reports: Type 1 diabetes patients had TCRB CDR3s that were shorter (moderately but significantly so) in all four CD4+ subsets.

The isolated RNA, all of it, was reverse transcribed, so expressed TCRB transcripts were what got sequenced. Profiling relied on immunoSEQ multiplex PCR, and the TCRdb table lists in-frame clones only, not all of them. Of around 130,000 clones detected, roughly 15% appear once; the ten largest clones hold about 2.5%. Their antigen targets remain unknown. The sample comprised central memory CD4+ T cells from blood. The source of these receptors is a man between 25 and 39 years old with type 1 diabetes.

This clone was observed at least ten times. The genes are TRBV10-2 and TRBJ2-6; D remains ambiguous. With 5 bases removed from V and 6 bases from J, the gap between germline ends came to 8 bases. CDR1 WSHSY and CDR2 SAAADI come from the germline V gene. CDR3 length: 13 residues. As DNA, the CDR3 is TGCGCCAGCAGTCTATCAGAGGCCAACGTCCTGACTTTC. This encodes CASSLSEANVLTF.

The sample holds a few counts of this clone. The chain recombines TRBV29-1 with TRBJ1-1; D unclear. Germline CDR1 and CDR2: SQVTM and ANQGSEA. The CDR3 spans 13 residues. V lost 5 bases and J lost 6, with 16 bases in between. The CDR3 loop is CSVKSGLWSEAFF. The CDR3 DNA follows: TGCAGCGTTAAGTCCGGTTTGTGGTCTGAAGCTTTCTTT.

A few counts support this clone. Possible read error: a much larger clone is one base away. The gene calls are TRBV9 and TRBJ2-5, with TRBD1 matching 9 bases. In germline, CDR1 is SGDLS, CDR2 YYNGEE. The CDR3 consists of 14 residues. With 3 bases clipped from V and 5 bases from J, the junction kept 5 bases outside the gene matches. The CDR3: CASSANRGRETQYF. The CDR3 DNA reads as TGTGCCAGCAGCGCAAACAGGGGGCGGGAGACCCAGTACTTC.

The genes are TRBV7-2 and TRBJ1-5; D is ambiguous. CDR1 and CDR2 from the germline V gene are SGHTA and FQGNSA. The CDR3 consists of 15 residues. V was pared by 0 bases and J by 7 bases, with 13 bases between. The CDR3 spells CASSLATRAGQPQHF. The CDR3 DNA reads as TGTGCCAGCAGCTTAGCAACTAGGGCCGGACAGCCCCAGCATTTT.

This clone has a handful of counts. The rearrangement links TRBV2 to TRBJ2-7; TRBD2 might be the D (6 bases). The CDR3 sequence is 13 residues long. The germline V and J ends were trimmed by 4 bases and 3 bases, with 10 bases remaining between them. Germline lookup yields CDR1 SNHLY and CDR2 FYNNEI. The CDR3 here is CASSVSGVYEQYF. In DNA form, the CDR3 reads TGTGCCAGCAGTGTATCGGGGGTCTACGAGCAGTACTTC.

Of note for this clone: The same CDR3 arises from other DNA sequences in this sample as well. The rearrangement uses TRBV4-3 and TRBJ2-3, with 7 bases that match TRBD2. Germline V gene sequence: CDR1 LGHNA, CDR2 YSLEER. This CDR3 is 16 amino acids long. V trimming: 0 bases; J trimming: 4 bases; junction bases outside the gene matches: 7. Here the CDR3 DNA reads TGCGCCAGCAGCCAAGATCTGGCGGGGGTGGCAGATACGCAGTATTTT. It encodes CASSQDLAGVADTQYF.

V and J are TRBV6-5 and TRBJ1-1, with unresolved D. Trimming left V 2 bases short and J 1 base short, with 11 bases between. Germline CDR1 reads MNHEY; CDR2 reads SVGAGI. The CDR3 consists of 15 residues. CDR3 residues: CASSYLTVANTEAFF. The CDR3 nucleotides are TGTGCCAGCAGTTACCTCACAGTGGCGAACACTGAAGCTTTCTTT.

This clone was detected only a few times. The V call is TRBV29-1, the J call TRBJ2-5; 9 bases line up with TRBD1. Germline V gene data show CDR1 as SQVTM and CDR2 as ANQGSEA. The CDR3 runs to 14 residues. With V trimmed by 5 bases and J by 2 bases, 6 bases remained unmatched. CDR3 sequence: CSVNRGLLQETQYF. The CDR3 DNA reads TGCAGCGTTAACAGGGGGCTTCTTCAAGAGACCCAGTACTTC.

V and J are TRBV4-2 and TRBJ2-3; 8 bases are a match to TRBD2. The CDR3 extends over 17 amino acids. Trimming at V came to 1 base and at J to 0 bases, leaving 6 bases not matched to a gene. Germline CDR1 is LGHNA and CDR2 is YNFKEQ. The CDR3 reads CASSQALGGGSTDTQYF. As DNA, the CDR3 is TGTGCCAGCAGCCAAGCCCTCGGCGGGGGGAGCACAGATACGCAGTATTTT.

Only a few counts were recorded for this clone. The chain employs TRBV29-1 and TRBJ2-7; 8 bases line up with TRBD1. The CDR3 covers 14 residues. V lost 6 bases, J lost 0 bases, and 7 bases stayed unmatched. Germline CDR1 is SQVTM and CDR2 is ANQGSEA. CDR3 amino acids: CSVLGDRSSYEQYF. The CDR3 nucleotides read TGCAGCGTCCTGGGGGACAGGAGCTCCTACGAGCAGTACTTC.

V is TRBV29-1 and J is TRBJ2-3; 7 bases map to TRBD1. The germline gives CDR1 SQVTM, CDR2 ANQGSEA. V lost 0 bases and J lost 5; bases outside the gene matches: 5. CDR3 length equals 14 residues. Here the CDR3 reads CSVEDQSGGDTQYF. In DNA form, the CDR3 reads TGCAGCGTTGAAGATCAATCAGGGGGAGATACGCAGTATTTT.

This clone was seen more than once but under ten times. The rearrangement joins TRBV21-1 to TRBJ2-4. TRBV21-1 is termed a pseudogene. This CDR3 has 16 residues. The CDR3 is CASSPWEGAAKNIQYF. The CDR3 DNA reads TGTGCCAGCAGTCCCTGGGAGGGGGCGGCCAAAAACATTCAGTACTTC.

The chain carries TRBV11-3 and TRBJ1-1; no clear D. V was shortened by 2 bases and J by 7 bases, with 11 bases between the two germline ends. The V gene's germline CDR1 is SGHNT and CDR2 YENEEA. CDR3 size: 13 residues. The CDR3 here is CASSLTHGIEAFF. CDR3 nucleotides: TGTGCCAGCAGCTTAACCCACGGTATTGAAGCTTTCTTT.

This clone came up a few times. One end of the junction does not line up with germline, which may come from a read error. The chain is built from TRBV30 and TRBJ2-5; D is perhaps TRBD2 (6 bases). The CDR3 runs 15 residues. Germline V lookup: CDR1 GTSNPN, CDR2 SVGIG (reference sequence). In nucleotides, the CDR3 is TGTGCCTGGCGTGTGCGCCGGGCGGGACTGGGGACCCAGTACTTC. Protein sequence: CAWRVRRAGLGTQYF.

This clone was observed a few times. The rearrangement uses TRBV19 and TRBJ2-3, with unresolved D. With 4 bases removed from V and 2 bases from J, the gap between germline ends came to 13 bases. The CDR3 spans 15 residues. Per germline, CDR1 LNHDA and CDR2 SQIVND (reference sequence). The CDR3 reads CASSTSTSYTDTQYF. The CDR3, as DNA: TGTGCCAGTAGTACTTCTACTTCCTACACAGATACGCAGTATTTT.

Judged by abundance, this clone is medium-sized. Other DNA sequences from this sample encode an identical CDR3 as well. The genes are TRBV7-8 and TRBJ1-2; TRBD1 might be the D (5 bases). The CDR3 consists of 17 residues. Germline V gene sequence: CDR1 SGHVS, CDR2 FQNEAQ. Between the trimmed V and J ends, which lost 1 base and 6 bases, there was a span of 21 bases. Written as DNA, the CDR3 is TGTGCCAGCAGCTTAGGTCTGGGGCCCCGACCTATGAATGGCTACACCTTC. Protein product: CASSLGLGPRPMNGYTF.